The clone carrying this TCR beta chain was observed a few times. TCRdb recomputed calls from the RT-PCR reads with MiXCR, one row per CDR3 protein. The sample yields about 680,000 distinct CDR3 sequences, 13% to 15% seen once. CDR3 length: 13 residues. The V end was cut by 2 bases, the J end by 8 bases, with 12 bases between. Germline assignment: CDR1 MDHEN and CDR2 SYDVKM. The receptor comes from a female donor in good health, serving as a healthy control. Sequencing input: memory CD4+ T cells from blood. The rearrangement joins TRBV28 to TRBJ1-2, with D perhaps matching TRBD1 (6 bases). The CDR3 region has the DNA TGTGCCAGCAGTTTACTTAGGGGGATCGGCTACACCTTC. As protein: CASSLLRGIGYTF.